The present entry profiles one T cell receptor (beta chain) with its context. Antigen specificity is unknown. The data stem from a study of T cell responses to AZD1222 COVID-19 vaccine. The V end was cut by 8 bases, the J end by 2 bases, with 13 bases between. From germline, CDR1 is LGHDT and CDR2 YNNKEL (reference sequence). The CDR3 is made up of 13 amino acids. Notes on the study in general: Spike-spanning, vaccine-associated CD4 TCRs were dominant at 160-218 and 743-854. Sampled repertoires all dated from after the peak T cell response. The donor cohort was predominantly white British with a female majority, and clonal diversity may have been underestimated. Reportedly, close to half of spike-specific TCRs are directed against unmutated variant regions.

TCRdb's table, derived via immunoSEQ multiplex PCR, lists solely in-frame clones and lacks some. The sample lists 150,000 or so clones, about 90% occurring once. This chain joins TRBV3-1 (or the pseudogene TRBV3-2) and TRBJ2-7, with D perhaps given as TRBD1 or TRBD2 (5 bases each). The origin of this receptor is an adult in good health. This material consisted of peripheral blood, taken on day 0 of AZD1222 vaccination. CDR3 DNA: TGTGCCAGCTCCGGGACGGCGGCCTACGAGCAGTACTTC. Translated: CASSGTAAYEQYF.